Below, 3 T cell receptor beta chains from the same sample are listed, as sequenced in a study of identical twins (dated by TCRdb to the mid-2010s). Libraries were made using 5' RACE. Sequencing used an Illumina HiSeq 2000. TCRdb handled the public reads itself, with Q25 trimming in fastp and clone calling in MiXCR, and kept productive beta chains. Identical CDR3 protein sequences are pooled into one entry, listed with their most common genes and DNA. The sample table contains about 890,000 distinct CDR3 sequences; only one count was recorded for about 12% of them. The ten largest account for under 2% of the sample. In addition, the sample was reused for a study of yellow fever vaccine responses in identical twins.

The sequenced sample was PBMCs. The receptors come from a woman aged 18-35 years in good health.

This clonotype showed up just a few times. The CDR3 DNA sequence: TGTGCCAGCAGCCCGGGACTAGCGGCGATTTCCTACGAGCAGTACTTC. Translating gives CASSPGLAAISYEQYF. The chain carries TRBV7-2 and TRBJ2-7; 11 positions agree with TRBD2. CDR3 length: 16 amino acids. V gave up 5 bases and J gave up 1 base; unmatched junction bases: 7. Looked up from germline, CDR1 is SGHTA and CDR2 is FQGNSA.

This chain links TRBV20-1 with TRBJ2-3, with D unclear. The CDR3 length is 12 residues. Trimming left V 4 bases short and J 5 bases short, with 10 bases between. The germline CDR1 and CDR2 sequences are DFQATT and SNEGSKA (reference sequence). CDR3 protein: CSAIDFGDTQYF. As DNA, the CDR3 is TGCAGTGCTATAGATTTCGGAGATACGCAGTATTTT.

The table lists this clonotype with a few counts. The genes are TRBV12-3 or TRBV12-4 and TRBJ2-3, with unresolved D. CDR3 length: 15 amino acids. The V end was cut by 6 bases, the J end by 2 bases, with 15 bases between. The CDR3 spells CASRRYVSPTDTQYF. DNA for the CDR3: TGTGCCAGCAGACGATACGTATCCCCCACAGATACGCAGTATTTT.